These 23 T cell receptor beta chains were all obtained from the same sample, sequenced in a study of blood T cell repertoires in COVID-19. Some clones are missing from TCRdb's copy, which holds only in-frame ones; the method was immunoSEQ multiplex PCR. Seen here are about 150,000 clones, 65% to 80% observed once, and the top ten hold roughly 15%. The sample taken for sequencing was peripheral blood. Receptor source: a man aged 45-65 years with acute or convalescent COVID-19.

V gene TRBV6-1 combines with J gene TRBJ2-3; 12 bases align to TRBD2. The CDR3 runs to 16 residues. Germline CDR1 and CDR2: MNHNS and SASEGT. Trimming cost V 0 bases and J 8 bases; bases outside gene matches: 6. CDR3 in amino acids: CASSEAASGGAVTQYF. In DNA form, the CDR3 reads TGTGCCAGCAGTGAAGCGGCTAGCGGGGGGGCCGTTACGCAGTATTTT.

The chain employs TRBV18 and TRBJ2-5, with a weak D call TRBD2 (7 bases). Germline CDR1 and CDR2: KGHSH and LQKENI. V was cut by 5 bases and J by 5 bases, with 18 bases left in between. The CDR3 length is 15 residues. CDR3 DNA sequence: TGTGCCAGCTCATTCCGGGCGGGGGCGGCGGAGACCCAGTACTTC. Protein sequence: CASSFRAGAAETQYF. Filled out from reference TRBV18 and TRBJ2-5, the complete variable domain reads NAGVMQNPRHLVRRRGQEARLRCSPMKGHSHVYWYRQLPEEGLKFMVYLQKENIIDESGMPKERFSAEFPKEGPSILRIQQVVRGDSAAYFCASSFRAGAAETQYFGPGTRLLVL.

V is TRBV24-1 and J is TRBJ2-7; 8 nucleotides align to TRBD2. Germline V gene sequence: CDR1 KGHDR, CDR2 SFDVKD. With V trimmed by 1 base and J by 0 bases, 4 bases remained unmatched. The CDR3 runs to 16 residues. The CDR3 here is CATSDFKRGFSYEQYF. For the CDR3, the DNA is TGTGCCACCAGTGATTTCAAGCGGGGGTTCTCCTACGAGCAGTACTTC.

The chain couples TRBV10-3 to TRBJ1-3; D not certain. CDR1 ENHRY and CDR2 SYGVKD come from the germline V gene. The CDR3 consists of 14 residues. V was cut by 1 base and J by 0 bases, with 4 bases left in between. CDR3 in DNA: TGTGCCATCAGTGAGTTAAACTCTGGAAACACCATATATTTT. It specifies CAISELNSGNTIYF.

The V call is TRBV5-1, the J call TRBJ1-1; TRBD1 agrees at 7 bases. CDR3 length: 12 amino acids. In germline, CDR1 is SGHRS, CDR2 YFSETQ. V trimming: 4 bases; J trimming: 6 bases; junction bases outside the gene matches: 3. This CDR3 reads CASSLQGPEAFF. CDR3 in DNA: TGCGCCAGCAGCCTACAGGGGCCTGAAGCTTTCTTT. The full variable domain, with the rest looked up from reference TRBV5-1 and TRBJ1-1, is KAGVTQTPRYLIKTRGQQVTLSCSPISGHRSVSWYQQTPGQGLQFLFEYFSETQRNKGNFPGRFSGRQFSNSRSEMNVSTLELGDSALYLCASSLQGPEAFFGQGTRLTVV.

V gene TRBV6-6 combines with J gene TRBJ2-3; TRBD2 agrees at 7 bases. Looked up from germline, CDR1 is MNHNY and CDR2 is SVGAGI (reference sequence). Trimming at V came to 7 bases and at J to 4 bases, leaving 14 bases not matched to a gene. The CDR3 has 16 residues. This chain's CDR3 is CASTPGRGVGADTQYF. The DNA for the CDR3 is TGTGCCAGCACCCCCGGTCGGGGGGTCGGCGCAGATACGCAGTATTTT.

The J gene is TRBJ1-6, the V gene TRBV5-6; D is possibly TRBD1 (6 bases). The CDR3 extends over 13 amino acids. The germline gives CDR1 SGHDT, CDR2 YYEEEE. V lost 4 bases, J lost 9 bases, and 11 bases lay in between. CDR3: CASSEDSFSPLHF. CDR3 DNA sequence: TGTGCCAGCAGCGAGGACAGTTTTTCACCCCTCCACTTT. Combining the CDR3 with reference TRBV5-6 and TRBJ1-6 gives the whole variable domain DAGVTQSPTHLIKTRGQQVTLRCSPKSGHDTVSWYQQALGQGPQFIFQYYEEEERQRGNFPDRFSGHQFPNYSSELNVNALLLGDSALYLCASSEDSFSPLHFGNGTRLTVT.

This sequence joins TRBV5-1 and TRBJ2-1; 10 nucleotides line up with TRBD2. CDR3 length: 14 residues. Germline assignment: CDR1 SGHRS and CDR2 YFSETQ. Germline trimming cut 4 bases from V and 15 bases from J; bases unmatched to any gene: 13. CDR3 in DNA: TGCGCCAGCAGCCCGGTTGAAGGGACTAGCGATCCGTTCTTC. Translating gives CASSPVEGTSDPFF.

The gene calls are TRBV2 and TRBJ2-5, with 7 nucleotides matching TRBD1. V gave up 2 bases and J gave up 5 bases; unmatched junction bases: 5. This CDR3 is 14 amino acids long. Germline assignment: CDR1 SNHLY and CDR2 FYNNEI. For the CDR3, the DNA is TGTGCCAGCAGTGAAACGGACAGGCGGGAGACCCAGTACTTC. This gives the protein CASSETDRRETQYF.

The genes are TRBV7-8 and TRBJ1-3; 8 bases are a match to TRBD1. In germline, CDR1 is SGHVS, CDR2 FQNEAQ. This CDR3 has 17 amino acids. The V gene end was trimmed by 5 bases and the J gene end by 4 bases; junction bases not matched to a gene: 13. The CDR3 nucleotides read TGTGCCAGCAGCCGTGTGGGGCAGGGGGCTAAGGGAAACACCATATATTTT. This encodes CASSRVGQGAKGNTIYF.

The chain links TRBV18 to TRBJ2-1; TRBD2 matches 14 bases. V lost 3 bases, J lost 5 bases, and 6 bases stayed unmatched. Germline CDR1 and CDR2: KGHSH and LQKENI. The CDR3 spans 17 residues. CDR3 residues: CASSPTTSGGANNEQFF. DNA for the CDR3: TGTGCCAGCTCACCCACGACTAGCGGGGGGGCAAACAATGAGCAGTTCTTC.

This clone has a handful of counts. The CDR3 is CASSPRAGAYEQYF. DNA for the CDR3: TGCGCCAGCAGTCCCAGGGCTGGGGCCTACGAGCAGTACTTC. V usage is TRBV5-1 and J usage is TRBJ2-7; the D gene is possibly TRBD1 (5 bases). The CDR3 contains 14 residues. From germline, CDR1 is SGHRS and CDR2 YFSETQ. Trimming left V 5 bases short and J 2 bases short, with 14 bases between.

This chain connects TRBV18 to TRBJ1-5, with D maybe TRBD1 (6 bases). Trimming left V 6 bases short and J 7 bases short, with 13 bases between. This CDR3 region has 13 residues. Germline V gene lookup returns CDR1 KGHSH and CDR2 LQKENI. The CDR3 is CASSPDSDQPQHF. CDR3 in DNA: TGTGCCAGCTCCCCGGACAGTGACCAGCCCCAGCATTTT.

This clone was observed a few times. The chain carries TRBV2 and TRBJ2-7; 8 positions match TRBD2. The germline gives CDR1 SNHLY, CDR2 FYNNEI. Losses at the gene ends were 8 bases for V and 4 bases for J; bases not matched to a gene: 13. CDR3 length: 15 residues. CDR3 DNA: TGTGCCAGCGCTCTCGATCCGGGACTAGTTTACGAGCAGTACTTC. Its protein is CASALDPGLVYEQYF. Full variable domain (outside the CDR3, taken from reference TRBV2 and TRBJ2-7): EPEVTQTPSHQVTQMGQEVILRCVPISNHLYFYWYRQILGQKVEFLVSFYNNEISEKSEIFDDQFSVERPDGSNFTLKIRSTKLEDSAMYFCASALDPGLVYEQYFGPGTRLTVT.

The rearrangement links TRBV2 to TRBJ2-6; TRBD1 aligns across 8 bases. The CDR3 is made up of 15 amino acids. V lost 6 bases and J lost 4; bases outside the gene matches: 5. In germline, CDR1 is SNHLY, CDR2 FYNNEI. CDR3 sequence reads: CASRGDRNGANVLTF. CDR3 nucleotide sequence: TGTGCCAGCAGGGGGGACAGGAACGGGGCCAACGTCCTGACTTTC. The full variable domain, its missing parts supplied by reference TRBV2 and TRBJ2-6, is EPEVTQTPSHQVTQMGQEVILRCVPISNHLYFYWYRQILGQKVEFLVSFYNNEISEKSEIFDDQFSVERPDGSNFTLKIRSTKLEDSAMYFCASRGDRNGANVLTFGAGSRLTVL.

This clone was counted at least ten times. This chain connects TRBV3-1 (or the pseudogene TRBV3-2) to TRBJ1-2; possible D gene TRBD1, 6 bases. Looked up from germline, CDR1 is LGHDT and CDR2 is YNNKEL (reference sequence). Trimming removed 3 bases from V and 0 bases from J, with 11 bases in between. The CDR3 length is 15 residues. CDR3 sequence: CASSQAGQTNYGYTF. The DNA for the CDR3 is TGTGCCAGCAGCCAGGCCGGACAGACTAACTATGGCTACACCTTC.

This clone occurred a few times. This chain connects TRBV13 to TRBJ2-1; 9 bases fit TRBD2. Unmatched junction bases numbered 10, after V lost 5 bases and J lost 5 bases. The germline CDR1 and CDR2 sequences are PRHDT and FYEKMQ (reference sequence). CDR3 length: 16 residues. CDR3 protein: CASSHRWRGGDNEQFF. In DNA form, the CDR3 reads TGTGCCAGCAGCCACCGTTGGCGGGGGGGTGACAATGAGCAGTTCTTC.

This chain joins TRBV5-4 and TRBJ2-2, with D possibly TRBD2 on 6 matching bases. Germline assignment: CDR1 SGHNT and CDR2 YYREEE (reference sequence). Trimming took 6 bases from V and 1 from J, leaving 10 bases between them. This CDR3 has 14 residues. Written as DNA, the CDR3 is TGTGCCAGCACCACGACTAGGAACACCGGGGAGCTGTTTTTT. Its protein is CASTTTRNTGELFF.

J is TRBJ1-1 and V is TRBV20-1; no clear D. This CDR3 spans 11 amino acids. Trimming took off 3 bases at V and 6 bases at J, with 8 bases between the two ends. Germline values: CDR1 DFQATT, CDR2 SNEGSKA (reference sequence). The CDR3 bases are TGCAGTGCTAGTAGAACGGCTGAAGCTTTCTTT. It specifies CSASRTAEAFF.

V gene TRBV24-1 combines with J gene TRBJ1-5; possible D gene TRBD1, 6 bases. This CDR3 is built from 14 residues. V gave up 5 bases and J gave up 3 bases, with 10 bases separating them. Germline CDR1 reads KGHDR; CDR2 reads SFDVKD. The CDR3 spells CATSGGGANQPQHF. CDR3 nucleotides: TGTGCCACCAGTGGGGGGGGCGCCAATCAGCCCCAGCATTTT.

In DNA, the CDR3 is TGTGCCATCAGTGAGTCCGAGACTGGAAGGACCGGGGAGCTGTTTTTT. Protein sequence: CAISESETGRTGELFF. The chain is built from TRBV10-3 and TRBJ2-2; no clear D. This CDR3 is built from 16 residues. V was cut by 0 bases and J by 5 bases, with 13 bases left in between. Germline V gene data show CDR1 as ENHRY and CDR2 as SYGVKD.

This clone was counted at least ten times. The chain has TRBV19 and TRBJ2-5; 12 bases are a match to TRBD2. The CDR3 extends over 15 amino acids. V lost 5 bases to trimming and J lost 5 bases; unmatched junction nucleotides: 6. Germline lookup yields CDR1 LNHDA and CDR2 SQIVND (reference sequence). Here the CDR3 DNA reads TGTGCCAGTAGTGCCTCCGGACTAGCGGGGGAGACCCAGTACTTC. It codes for CASSASGLAGETQYF.

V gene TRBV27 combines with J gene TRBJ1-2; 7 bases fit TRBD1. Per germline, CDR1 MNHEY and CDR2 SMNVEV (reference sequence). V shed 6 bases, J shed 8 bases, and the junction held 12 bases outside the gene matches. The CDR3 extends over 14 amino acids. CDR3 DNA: TGTGCCAGCAGGAACCGCGGACAGGCAGAAGGCTACACCTTC. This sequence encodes CASRNRGQAEGYTF.